The subject of this entry is one TCR beta chain. The V gene lost 1 base and the J gene lost 1 base, with 13 bases spanning the gap. The CDR3 sequence is 16 residues long. Germline-derived CDR1 and CDR2 are SNHLY and FYNNEI. This record belongs to a study of shared clonotypes between healthy human individuals. The overall study: Each donor contributed plates that comprised three CD4 naive, three CD4 memory, two CD8 naive and one CD8 memory.

The DNA input per sorted-subset replicate PCR was 150 to 200 ng, corresponding to roughly 30,000 T cell genomes. Only in-frame clones appear in the TCRdb table, and some are missing; sequencing was by immunoSEQ multiplex PCR. Here the sample spans about 680,000 clones, 92% being singletons. Selected positively for CCR7 and CD45RO-negative, naive CD8 cells excluded terminally differentiated effector memory CD45RA+ cells. The study enrolled healthy HIV-negative adults without recent acute infections or vaccinations as donors. This sequence joins TRBV2 and TRBJ2-5, with D tentatively TRBD1 (6 bases). The sample taken for sequencing was naive CD8+ T cells sorted from blood. This clonotype was sampled from a man younger than 45 in good health. As DNA, the CDR3 is TGTGCCAGCAGTGAAGTGGACAGCACAGGCCAAGAGACCCAGTACTTC. Its translation: CASSEVDSTGQETQYF.